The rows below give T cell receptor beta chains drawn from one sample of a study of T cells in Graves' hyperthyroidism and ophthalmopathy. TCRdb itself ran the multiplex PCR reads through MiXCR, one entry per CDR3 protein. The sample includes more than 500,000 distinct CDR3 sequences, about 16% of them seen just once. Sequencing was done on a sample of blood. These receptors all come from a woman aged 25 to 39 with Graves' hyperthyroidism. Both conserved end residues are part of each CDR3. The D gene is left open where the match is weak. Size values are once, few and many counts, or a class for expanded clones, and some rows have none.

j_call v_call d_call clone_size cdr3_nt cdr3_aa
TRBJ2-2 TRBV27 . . TGTGCCAGCAGTTTAATCGGAGGGGAGCTGTTTTTT CASSLIGGELFF
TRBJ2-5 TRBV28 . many TGTGCCAGCAGTTTGACGGCAGACCAAGAGACCCAGTACTTC CASSLTADQETQYF
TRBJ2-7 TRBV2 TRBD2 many TGTGCCAGCAGTGAAGGGCTACTAGCGCTGACCTACGAGCAGTACTTC CASSEGLLALTYEQYF
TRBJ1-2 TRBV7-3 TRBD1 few TGTGCCACGGGGACAGACACTAACTATGGCTACACCTTC CATGTDTNYGYTF
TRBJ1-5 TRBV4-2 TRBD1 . TGTGCCAGCAGCCAAGACGACAGGGTGAGGGATCAGCCCCAGCATTTT CASSQDDRVRDQPQHF
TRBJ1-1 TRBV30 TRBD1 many TGTATGGGACAGGGGCTAATGAACACTGAAGCTTTCTTT CMGQGLMNTEAFF
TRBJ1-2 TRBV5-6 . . TGTGCCAGCAGCTTGGAGGGGGGCGGAATCGGCTACACCTTC CASSLEGGGIGYTF
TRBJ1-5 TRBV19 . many TGTGCCAGTAGTATATGGGAATATAGCAATCAGCCCCAGCATTTT CASSIWEYSNQPQHF
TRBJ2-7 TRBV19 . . TGTGCCAGTAGTATAGTCGGTAGGAGCTCCTACGAGCAGTACTTC CASSIVGRSSYEQYF
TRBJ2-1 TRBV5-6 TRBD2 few TGTGCCAGCAGCCCCGCCCTAGCGGGAGGCTACAATGAGCAGTTCTTC CASSPALAGGYNEQFF
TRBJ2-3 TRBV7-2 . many TGTGCCAGCAGCTTAGAGGCGGCTAGCACAGATACGCAGTATTTT CASSLEAASTDTQYF
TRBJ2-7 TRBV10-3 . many TGTGCCATCAGTGAACAAGCCGAGCAGTACTTC CAISEQAEQYF
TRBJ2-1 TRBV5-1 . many TGCGCCAGCAGCTTGGCAGGGGCGGGCTCCTACAATGAGCAGTTCTTC CASSLAGAGSYNEQFF
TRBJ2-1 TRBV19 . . TGTGCCAGTAGTATGGTCCAGACCGGGCGTTACTACAATGAGCAGTTCTTC CASSMVQTGRYYNEQFF
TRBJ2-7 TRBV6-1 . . TGTGCCAGCAGTGACCGGTTATCCTACGAGCAGTACTTC CASSDRLSYEQYF
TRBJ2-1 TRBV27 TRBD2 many TGTGCCAGCAGTCTTACTAGCGCCACCTACAATGAGCAGTTCTTC CASSLTSATYNEQFF
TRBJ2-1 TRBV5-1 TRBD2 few TGCGCCAGCAGCCGGACTGGCGGGAGGGACTTATACAATGAGCAGTTCTTC CASSRTGGRDLYNEQFF
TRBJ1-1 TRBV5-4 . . TGTGCCAGCAGCTTGAAGATGGGGGGAGGCACTGAAGCTTTCTTT CASSLKMGGGTEAFF
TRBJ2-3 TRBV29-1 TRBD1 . TGCAGCGTTGATGGGTTCAGGGGGCTCACAGATACGCAGTATTTT CSVDGFRGLTDTQYF
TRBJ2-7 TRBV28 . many TGTGCCAGCAGTTTATCCCCAGGGGATTTCTCCGAGCAGTACTTC CASSLSPGDFSEQYF
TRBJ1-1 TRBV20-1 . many TGCAGTGCCCGTATGTTGGACGGGCTCACTGAAGCTTTCTTT CSARMLDGLTEAFF
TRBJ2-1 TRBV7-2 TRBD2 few TGTGCCAGCAGCTTTAACCCGGGGAGGGGCGGCGAGCAGTTCTTC CASSFNPGRGGEQFF
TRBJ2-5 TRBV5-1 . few TGCGCCAGCAGCTTGACGTGGGAGTCCCAAGAGACCCAGTACTTC CASSLTWESQETQYF
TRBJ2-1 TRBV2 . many TGTGCCAGCAGTGGGACACAGTACAATGAGCAGTTCTTC CASSGTQYNEQFF
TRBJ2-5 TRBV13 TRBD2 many TGTGCCAGCAGCTTAGGGACTAGCGGGAGGGAAGAGACCCAGTACTTC CASSLGTSGREETQYF
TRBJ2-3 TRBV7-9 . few TGTGCCAGCAGCTTGGAGCGGGTTAGCACAGATACGCAGTATTTT CASSLERVSTDTQYF
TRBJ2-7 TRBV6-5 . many TGTGCCAGCAGTTACCCCGGGTCCTACGAGCAGTACTTC CASSYPGSYEQYF
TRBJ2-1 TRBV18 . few TGTGCCAGCTCACCACAGACCGGGACTCCCGCTACAAGCTCCTACAATGAGCAGTTCTTC CASSPQTGTPATSSYNEQFF
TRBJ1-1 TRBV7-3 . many TGTGCCAGCAGCGCAGGTTGGGACACTGAAGCTTTCTTT CASSAGWDTEAFF
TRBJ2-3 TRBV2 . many TGTGCCAGCAGCCCCTCTAGTAAAGTAGGAACAGATACGCAGTATTTT CASSPSSKVGTDTQYF